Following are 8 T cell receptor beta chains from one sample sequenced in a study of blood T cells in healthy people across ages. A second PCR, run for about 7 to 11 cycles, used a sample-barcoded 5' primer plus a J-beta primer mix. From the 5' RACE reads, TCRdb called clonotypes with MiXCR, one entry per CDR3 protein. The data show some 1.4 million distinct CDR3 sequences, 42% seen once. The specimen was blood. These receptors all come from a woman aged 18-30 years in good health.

The CDR3 sequence: CASSLRGSSYTGELFF. CDR3 in DNA: TGTGCCAGCAGCTTGCGTGGGAGCTCGTACACCGGGGAGCTGTTTTTT. V usage is TRBV5-6 and J usage is TRBJ2-2; D is perhaps TRBD2 (5 bases). The CDR3 extends over 16 amino acids. Trimming cost V 1 base and J 3 bases, with 13 bases left between them. Germline V gene data show CDR1 as SGHDT and CDR2 as YYEEEE.

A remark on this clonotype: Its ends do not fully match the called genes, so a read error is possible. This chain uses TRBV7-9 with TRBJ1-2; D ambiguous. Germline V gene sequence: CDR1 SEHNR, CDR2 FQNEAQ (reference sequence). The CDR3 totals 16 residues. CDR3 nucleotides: TGTGCCAGCAGCCTACCCTTGGACGTATCCTCGGCTGGCCACACCTTC. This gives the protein CASSLPLDVSSAGHTF.

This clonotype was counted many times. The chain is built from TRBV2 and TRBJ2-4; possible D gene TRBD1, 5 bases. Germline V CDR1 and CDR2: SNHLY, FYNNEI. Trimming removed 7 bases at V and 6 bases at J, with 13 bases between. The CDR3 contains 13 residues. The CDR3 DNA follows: TGTGCCAGCATACCTGACAGATTAAACATTCAGTACTTC. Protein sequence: CASIPDRLNIQYF.

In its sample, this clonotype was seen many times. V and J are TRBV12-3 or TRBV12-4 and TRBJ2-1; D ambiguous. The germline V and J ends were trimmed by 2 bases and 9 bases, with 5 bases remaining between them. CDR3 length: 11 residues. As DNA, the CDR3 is TGTGCCAGCAGTTTAATCGGTGAGCAGTTCTTC. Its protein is CASSLIGEQFF.

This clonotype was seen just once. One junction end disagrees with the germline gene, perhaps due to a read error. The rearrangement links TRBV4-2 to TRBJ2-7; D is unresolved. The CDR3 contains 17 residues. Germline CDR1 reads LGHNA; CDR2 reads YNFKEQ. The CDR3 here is CAGSQDLGPSYSYEQYF. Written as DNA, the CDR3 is TGTGCCGGCAGCCAAGACCTGGGCCCCTCCTACTCCTACGAGCAGTACTTC.

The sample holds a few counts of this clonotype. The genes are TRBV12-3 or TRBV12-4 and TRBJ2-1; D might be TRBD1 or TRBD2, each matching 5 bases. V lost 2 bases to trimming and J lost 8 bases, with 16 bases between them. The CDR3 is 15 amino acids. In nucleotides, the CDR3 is TGTGCCAGCAGTTTAATGGGGACCCTATATGATGAGCAGTTCTTC. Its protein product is CASSLMGTLYDEQFF.

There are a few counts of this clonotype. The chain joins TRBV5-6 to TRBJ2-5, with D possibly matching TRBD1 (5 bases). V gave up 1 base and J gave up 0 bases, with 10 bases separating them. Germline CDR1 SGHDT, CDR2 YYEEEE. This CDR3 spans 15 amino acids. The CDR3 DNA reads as TGTGCCAGCAGCTTGCCAGGGTTGTACCAAGAGACCCAGTACTTC. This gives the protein CASSLPGLYQETQYF. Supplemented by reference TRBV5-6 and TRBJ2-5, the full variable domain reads DAGVTQSPTHLIKTRGQQVTLRCSPKSGHDTVSWYQQALGQGPQFIFQYYEEEERQRGNFPDRFSGHQFPNYSSELNVNALLLGDSALYLCASSLPGLYQETQYFGPGTRLLVL.

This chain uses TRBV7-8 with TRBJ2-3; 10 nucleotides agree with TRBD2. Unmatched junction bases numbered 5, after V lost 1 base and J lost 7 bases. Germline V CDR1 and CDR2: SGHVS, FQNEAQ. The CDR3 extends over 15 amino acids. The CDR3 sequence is CASSLEGLAAHTQYF. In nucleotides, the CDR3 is TGTGCCAGCAGCTTAGAAGGACTAGCGGCCCATACGCAGTATTTT.